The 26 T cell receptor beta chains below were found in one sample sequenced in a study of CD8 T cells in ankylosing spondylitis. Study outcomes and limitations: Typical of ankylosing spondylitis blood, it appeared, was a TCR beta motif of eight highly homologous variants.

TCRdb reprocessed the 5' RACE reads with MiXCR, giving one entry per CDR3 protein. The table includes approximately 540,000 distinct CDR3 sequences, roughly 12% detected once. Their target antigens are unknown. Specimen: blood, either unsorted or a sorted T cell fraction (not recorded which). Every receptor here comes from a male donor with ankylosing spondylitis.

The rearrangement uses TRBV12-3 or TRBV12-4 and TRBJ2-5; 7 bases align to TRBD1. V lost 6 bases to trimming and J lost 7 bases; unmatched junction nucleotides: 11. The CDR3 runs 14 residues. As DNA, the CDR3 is TGTGCCAGCAGAGGACAGGTCGATGCGGGGACCCAGTACTTC. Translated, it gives CASRGQVDAGTQYF.

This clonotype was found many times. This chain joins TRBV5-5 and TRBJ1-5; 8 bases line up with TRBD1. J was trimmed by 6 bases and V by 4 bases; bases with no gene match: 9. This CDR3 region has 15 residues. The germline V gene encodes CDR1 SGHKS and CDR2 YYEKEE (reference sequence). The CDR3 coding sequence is TGTGCCAGCAGCGCCGAAGCAGGGGGCCTTCAGCCCCAGCATTTT. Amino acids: CASSAEAGGLQPQHF.

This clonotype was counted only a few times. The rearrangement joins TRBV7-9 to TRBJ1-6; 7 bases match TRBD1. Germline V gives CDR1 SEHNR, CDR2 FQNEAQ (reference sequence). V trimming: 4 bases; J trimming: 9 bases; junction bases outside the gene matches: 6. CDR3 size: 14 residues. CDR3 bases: TGTGCCAGCAGCTCCAGGGGGTTCAGTTCACCCCTCCACTTT. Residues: CASSSRGFSSPLHF.

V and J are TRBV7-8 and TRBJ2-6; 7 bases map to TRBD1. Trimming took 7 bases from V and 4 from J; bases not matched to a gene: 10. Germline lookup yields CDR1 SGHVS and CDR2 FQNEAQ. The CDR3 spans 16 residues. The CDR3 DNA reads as TGTGCCAGCACCTTGACAGGGAGATCGGGGGCCAACGTCCTGACTTTC. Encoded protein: CASTLTGRSGANVLTF.

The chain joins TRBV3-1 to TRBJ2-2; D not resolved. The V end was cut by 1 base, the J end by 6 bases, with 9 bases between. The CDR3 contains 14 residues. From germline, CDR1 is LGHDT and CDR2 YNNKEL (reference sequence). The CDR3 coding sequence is TGTGCCAGCAGCCAAGGCCGGATTTCCGGGGAGCTGTTTTTT. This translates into CASSQGRISGELFF.

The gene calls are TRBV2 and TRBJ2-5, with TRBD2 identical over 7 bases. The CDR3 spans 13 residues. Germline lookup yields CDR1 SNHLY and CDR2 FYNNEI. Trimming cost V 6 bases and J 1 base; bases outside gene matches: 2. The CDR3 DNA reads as TGTGCCAGCAGACGACTAGCCCAAGAGACCCAGTACTTC. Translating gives CASRRLAQETQYF.

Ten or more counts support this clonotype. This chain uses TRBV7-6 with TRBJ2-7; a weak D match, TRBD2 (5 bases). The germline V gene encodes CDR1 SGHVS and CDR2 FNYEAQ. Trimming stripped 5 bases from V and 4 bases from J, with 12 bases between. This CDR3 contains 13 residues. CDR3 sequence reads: CASSPYRGYEQYF. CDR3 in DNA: TGTGCCAGCAGCCCGTATAGAGGGTACGAGCAGTACTTC.

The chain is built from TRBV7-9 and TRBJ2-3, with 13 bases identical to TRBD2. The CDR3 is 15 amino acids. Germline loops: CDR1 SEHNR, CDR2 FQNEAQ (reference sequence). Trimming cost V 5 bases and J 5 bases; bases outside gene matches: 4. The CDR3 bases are TGTGCCAGCAGCAAACTAGCGGGAGGGAGAGATACGCAGTATTTT. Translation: CASSKLAGGRDTQYF.

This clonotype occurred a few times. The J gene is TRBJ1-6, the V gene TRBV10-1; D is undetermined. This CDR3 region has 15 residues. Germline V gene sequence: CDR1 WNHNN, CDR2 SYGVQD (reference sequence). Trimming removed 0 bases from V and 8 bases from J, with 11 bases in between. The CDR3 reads CASSESIRTDSPLHF. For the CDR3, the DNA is TGCGCCAGCAGTGAGTCGATCCGGACCGATTCACCCCTCCACTTT.

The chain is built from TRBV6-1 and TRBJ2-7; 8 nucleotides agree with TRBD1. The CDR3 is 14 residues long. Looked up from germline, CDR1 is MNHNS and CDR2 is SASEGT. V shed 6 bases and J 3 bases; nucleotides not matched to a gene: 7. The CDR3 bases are TGTGCCAGCAGACTCCTGGACAGGGACTACGAGCAGTACTTC. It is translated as CASRLLDRDYEQYF.

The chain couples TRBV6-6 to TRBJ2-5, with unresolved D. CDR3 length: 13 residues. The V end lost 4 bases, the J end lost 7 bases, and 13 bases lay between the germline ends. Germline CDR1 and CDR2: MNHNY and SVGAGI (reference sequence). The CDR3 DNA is TGTGCCAGCAGTTCCTCGTCACCCGGGACCCAGTACTTC. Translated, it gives CASSSSSPGTQYF.

The CDR3 sequence is CASSSLGRAVDKAFF. In DNA form, the CDR3 reads TGTGCCAGCAGTTCTCTCGGCAGGGCGGTAGATAAGGCTTTCTTT. The rearrangement links TRBV27 to TRBJ1-1; a possible D gene is TRBD1 (5 bases). This CDR3 region has 15 residues. The V gene lost 4 bases and the J gene lost 11 bases, with 23 bases spanning the gap. Germline V gene lookup returns CDR1 MNHEY and CDR2 SMNVEV (reference sequence).

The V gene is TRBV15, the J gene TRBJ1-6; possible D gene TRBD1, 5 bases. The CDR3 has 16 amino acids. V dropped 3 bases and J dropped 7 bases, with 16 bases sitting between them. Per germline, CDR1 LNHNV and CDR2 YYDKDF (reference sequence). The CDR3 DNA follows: TGTGCCACCAGCAGTGGGGGGGGGACTGCGAATTCACCCCTCCACTTT. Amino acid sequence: CATSSGGGTANSPLHF.

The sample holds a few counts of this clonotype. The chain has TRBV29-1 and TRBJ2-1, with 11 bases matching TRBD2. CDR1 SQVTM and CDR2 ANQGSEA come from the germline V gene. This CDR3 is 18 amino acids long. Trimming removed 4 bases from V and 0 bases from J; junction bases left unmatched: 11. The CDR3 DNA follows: TGCAGCGTTGTTGGGGGGACTAGCGGCCCAAGCTCCTACAATGAGCAGTTCTTC. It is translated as CSVVGGTSGPSSYNEQFF.

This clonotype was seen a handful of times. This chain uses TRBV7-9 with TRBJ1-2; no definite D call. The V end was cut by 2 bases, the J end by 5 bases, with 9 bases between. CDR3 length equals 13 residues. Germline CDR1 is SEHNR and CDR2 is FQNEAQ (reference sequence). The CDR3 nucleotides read TGTGCCAGCAGCTTAATGTATGGTTATGGCTACACCTTC. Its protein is CASSLMYGYGYTF.

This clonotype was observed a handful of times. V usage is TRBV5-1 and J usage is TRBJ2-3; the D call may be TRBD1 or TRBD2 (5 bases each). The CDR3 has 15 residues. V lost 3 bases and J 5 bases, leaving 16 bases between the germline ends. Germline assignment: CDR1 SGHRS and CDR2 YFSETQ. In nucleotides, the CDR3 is TGCGCCAGCAGCTCGGGGCCTCCACCCCAAGATACGCAGTATTTT. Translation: CASSSGPPPQDTQYF.

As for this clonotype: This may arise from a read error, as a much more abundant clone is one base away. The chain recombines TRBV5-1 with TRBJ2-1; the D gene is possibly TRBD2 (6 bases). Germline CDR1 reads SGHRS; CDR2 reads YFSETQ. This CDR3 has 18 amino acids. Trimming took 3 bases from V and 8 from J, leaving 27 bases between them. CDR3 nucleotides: TGCGCCAGCAGCTCTGTCGGGAGCTACCAAGGGAAATTCTATGAGCAGTTCTTC. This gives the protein CASSSVGSYQGKFYEQFF.

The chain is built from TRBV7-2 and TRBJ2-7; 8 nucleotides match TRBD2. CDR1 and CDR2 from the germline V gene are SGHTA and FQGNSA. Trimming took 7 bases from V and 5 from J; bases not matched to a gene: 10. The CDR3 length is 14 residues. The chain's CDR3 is CASTFTGRGHEQYF. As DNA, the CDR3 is TGTGCCAGCACCTTTACCGGGAGGGGCCACGAGCAGTACTTC.

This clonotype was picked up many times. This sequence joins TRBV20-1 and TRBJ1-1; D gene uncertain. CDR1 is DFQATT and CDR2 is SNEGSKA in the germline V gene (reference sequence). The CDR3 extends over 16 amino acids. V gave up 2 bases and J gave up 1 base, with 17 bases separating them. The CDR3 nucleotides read TGCAGTGCTAGAAGGTTTTCGGGCAGGAGGAACACTGAAGCTTTCTTT. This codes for CSARRFSGRRNTEAFF.

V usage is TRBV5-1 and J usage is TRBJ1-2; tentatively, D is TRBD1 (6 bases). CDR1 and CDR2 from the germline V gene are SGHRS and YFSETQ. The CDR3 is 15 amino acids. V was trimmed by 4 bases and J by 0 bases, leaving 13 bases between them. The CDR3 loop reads CASSPGTTANYGYTF. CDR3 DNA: TGCGCCAGCAGCCCAGGGACAACAGCTAACTATGGCTACACCTTC. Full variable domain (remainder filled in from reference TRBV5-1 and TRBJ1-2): KAGVTQTPRYLIKTRGQQVTLSCSPISGHRSVSWYQQTPGQGLQFLFEYFSETQRNKGNFPGRFSGRQFSNSRSEMNVSTLELGDSALYLCASSPGTTANYGYTFGSGTRLTVV.

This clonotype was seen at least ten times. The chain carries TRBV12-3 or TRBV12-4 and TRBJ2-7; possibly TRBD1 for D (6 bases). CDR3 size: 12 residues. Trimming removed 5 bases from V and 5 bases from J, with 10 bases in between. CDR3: CASSTGFHEQYV. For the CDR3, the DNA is TGTGCCAGCAGTACAGGGTTCCACGAGCAGTACGTC.

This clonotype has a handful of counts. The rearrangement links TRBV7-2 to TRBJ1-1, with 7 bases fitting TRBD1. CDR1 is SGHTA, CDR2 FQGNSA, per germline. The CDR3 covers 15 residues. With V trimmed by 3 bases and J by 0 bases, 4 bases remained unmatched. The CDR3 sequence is CASSFTGALNTEAFF. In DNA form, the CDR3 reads TGTGCCAGCAGCTTTACAGGGGCCTTGAACACTGAAGCTTTCTTT.

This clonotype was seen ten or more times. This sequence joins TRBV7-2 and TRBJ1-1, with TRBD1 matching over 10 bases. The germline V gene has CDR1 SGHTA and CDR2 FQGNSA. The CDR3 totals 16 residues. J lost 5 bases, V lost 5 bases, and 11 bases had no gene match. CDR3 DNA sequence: TGTGCCAGCAGCAGTTGGACAGGGGGAAGGAGGACTGAAGCTTTCTTT. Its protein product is CASSSWTGGRRTEAFF.

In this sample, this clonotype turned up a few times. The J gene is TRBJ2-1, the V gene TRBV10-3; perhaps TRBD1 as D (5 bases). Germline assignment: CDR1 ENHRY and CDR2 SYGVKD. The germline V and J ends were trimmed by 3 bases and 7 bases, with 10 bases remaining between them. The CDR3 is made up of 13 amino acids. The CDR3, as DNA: TGTGCCATCAGTGATCTACAGGCAAATGAGCAGTTCTTC. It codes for CAISDLQANEQFF.

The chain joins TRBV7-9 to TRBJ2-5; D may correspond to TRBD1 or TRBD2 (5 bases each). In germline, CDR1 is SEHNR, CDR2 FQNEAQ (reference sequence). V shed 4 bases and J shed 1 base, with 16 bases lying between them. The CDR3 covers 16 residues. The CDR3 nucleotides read TGTGCCAGCAGCTCGACCGGGACGGAGATCCAAGAGACCCAGTACTTC. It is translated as CASSSTGTEIQETQYF.

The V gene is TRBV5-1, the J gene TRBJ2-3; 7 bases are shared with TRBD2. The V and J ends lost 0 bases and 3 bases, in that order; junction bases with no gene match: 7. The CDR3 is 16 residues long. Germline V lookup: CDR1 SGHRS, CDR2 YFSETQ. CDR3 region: CASSLAGRERTDTQYF. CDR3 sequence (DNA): TGCGCCAGCAGCTTGGCCGGGCGGGAGCGTACAGATACGCAGTATTTT.